This T cell receptor (beta chain) was found in a study of CDR3 diversity in severe acne. This clonotype has more than one count but fewer than ten. Germline lookup yields CDR1 MNHEY and CDR2 SVGAGI. Trimming stripped 0 bases from V and 8 bases from J, with 13 bases between. This CDR3 is built from 14 residues. TCRdb redid the calling of the PCR reads with MiXCR, one entry per CDR3 protein. The data contain around 100,000 distinct CDR3 sequences, roughly 51% of them seen just once; the ten biggest clones take up 9.5% to 15%. The sequenced material came from blood. The chain joins TRBV6-5 to TRBJ1-2; D is possibly TRBD1 (6 bases). This clonotype was obtained from a male donor with acne. The CDR3 DNA reads as TGTGCCAGCAGTTACTCGCAGGGGCCGGGGGGCTACACCTTC. It translates to CASSYSQGPGGYTF.